This T cell receptor (beta chain) comes out of a study of CD8+ T cells in alopecia areata. Study at large: Oral tofacitinib (5 to 10 mg twice daily) was administered to treated patients. A 6-month off-drug phase came after tofacitinib, which had lasted 6 to 18 months.

Study observations and caveats: For lesional scalp, especially alopecia totalis/universalis, clonality was higher than in normal scalp. Sequenced scalp T cells also include alphabeta T cells resident in normal skin.

Germline-derived CDR1 and CDR2 are MNHEY and SMNVEV (reference sequence). This CDR3 spans 14 amino acids. V dropped 6 bases and J dropped 0 bases, with 12 bases sitting between them. Only a few counts were recorded for this clone. Its antigen is undetermined. Reverse transcribed after extraction, RNA yielded cDNA as the sequencing template. Profiled with immunoSEQ multiplex PCR; TCRdb holds only in-frame clones, not every one. The table shows over 200,000 clones, with approximately 61% occurring only once. The input for sequencing was CD4+ T cells sorted from blood, taken at week 0. This clonotype originated in a human donor with alopecia areata. V and J are TRBV27 and TRBJ2-7; no clear D gene. The CDR3: CASSYTGLSYEQYF. The CDR3 nucleotides are TGTGCCAGCAGCTATACCGGGCTCTCCTACGAGCAGTACTTC.